The clone carrying this T cell receptor (beta chain) has only one observation. The data derive from a study of blood T cell repertoires in COVID-19. About the research overall: The origin of the acute and convalescent COVID-19 samples was the United States, Italy and Spain. The cDNA or gDNA used as material had been derived from T cells, B-cell-depleted T cells, or PBMCs.

Germline CDR1 is SGDLS and CDR2 is YYNGEE. The CDR3 spans 14 residues. V shed 2 bases, J shed 7 bases, and the junction held 8 bases outside the gene matches. Some clones are missing from TCRdb's copy, which holds only in-frame ones; the method was immunoSEQ multiplex PCR. The sample has about 110,000 clones, around 89% seen once. This receptor was obtained from a man between 50 and 59 years old with active or convalescent COVID-19. This sequence joins TRBV9 and TRBJ1-2, with 7 positions matching TRBD1. The sequenced sample consisted of peripheral blood. CDR3 protein: CASSVRQGEAGYTF. In DNA, the CDR3 is TGTGCCAGCAGCGTTAGGCAGGGGGAGGCTGGCTACACCTTC.